These 5 T cell receptor beta chains were all obtained from the same sample, sequenced in a study of OX40 agonist ivuxolimab in advanced cancers. The library was produced with the immunoSEQ multiplex PCR assay. TCRdb retrieved this table from immuneACCESS and kept in-frame rearrangements only. Not all clones are present; in checked studies, unresolved V genes account for under half, and no reason is known for the remainder. Recorded for this sample are about 54,000 clones; around 89% of them occurred a single time. The ten most abundant clones make up 1.4% of the sample. This sample comprised CD4+ or CD8+ T cells sorted from blood, obtained in a trial of the OX40 agonist ivuxolimab. The receptors originated from an adult with an advanced solid tumor such as melanoma, head and neck, liver or kidney cancer.

The chain carries TRBV11-2 and TRBJ1-4; D unclear. V gave up 4 bases and J gave up 0 bases, with 9 bases separating them. There are 15 residues in the CDR3. Germline V gene sequence: CDR1 SGHAT, CDR2 FQNNGV. DNA of the CDR3: TGTGCCAGCAGCTCCAGTAGCACAACTAATGAAAAACTGTTTTTT. This codes for CASSSSSTTNEKLFF. The full variable domain, rest sourced from reference TRBV11-2 and TRBJ1-4, is EAGVAQSPRYKIIEKRQSVAFWCNPISGHATLYWYQQILGQGPKLLIQFQNNGVVDDSQLPKDRFSAERLKGVDSTLKIQPAKLEDSAVYLCASSSSSTTNEKLFFGSGTQLSVL.

The J gene is TRBJ2-7, the V gene TRBV28, with D hard to call. Germline V lookup: CDR1 MDHEN, CDR2 SYDVKM. The CDR3 is 14 residues long. The V end was cut by 2 bases, the J end by 2 bases, with 10 bases between. CDR3 sequence reads: CASSLKGITYEQYF. The CDR3 region has the DNA TGTGCCAGCAGTTTAAAAGGCATCACCTACGAGCAGTACTTC.

The CDR3 sequence: CASSLKFRAVTDTQYF. In nucleotides, the CDR3 is TGTGCCAGCAGTTTAAAGTTCCGGGCTGTGACAGATACGCAGTATTTT. The chain has TRBV27 and TRBJ2-3; D is undetermined. Trimming shortened V by 2 bases and J by 3 bases, and 15 bases separated the two germline ends. Germline V gene lookup returns CDR1 MNHEY and CDR2 SMNVEV (reference sequence). The CDR3 has 16 amino acids.

As DNA, the CDR3 is TGTGCCAGCAGTAGACTGGCGGGCCGTTCCTACGAGCAGTACTTC. Amino acids: CASSRLAGRSYEQYF. This chain links TRBV6-1 with TRBJ2-7; a weak D match, TRBD2 (5 bases). Looked up from germline, CDR1 is MNHNS and CDR2 is SASEGT. V lost 5 bases and J lost 1, with 15 bases in between. The CDR3 runs 15 residues.

The chain combines TRBV28 with TRBJ1-2, with TRBD1 as a possible D gene (6 bases). CDR3 length equals 15 residues. The germline V gene encodes CDR1 MDHEN and CDR2 SYDVKM. V lost 7 bases and J lost 6, with 21 bases in between. The CDR3 loop is CASTPGVIRGDGYTF. The CDR3 DNA sequence: TGTGCCAGCACCCCTGGGGTGATCAGGGGCGATGGCTACACCTTC.